The clone carrying this TCR beta chain was detected once. Antigen unknown. The sample comes from a study of Graves' ophthalmopathy and Graves' hyperthyroidism. Study-wide results and limits: Appearing in blood as well were most expanded thyroid clonotypes above 0.001 frequency. Its predictions of ophthalmopathy progression gave the model almost 71% sensitivity and approximately 72% specificity.

This CDR3 has 14 residues. The V end lost 6 bases, the J end lost 0 bases, and 14 bases lay between the germline ends. Germline V lookup: CDR1 DFQATT, CDR2 SNEGSKA (reference sequence). Certain patients were not enrolled. These were patients with other autoimmune diseases, uncontrolled infections, pregnancy or lactation. Clinicians made diagnoses from clinical symptoms, serum thyroxine, TRAb, thyroid ultrasound and orbital computed tomography. The sequenced template was RNA, covering the TCR beta CDR3 region. First-round RT-PCR used HTBI primers; second-round multiplex PCR followed. In TCRdb, the multiplex PCR reads were re-called with MiXCR into one record per CDR3 protein. The table includes 600,000 to 950,000 distinct CDR3 sequences, around 40% detected once.

Specimen: peripheral blood. The V and J genes are TRBV20-1 and TRBJ1-2, with D possibly TRBD1 on 6 matching bases. The sequence came from an adult man with Graves' ophthalmopathy. The CDR3 loop reads CSAGEGEANYGYTF. The DNA of the CDR3 is TGCAGTGCGGGAGAGGGGGAAGCTAACTATGGCTACACCTTC.